What follows are 8 T cell receptor beta chains derived from one specimen sequenced in a study of T cell responses to AZD1222 COVID-19 vaccine. Assay: immunoSEQ multiplex PCR; the TCRdb copy retains only in-frame clones and omits some. The sample yields roughly 140,000 clones, roughly 93% seen once. The sample in question was peripheral blood, obtained 28 days after the second AZD1222 dose. The receptor source for this set is an adult who received the AZD1222 COVID-19 vaccine.

This chain connects TRBV29-1 to TRBJ1-1, with 9 bases lining up with TRBD1. The CDR3 runs 13 residues. Trimming took 6 bases from V and 8 from J; bases not matched to a gene: 10. Germline CDR1 is SQVTM and CDR2 is ANQGSEA. The chain's CDR3 is CSVLGTGKAEAFF. The CDR3 nucleotides read TGCAGCGTCCTGGGGACAGGGAAAGCCGAAGCTTTCTTT.

The chain joins TRBV7-9 to TRBJ1-4; possibly TRBD1 for D (5 bases). V was pared by 6 bases and J by 8 bases, with 19 bases between. The V gene's germline CDR1 is SEHNR and CDR2 FQNEAQ (reference sequence). The CDR3 is 15 residues long. This chain's CDR3 is CASSYSGEAGEKLFF. DNA of the CDR3: TGTGCCAGCAGTTACTCGGGGGAAGCGGGAGAAAAACTGTTTTTT. The variable domain in full, completed from reference TRBV7-9 and TRBJ1-4, reads DTGVSQNPRHKITKRGQNVTFRCDPISEHNRLYWYRQTLGQGPEFLTYFQNEAQLEKSRLLSDRFSAERPKGSFSTLEIQRTEQGDSAMYLCASSYSGEAGEKLFFGSGTQLSVL.

The table lists this clone with a count of one. The chain couples TRBV6-1 to TRBJ2-2; perhaps TRBD1 as D (6 bases). The germline V and J ends were trimmed by 2 bases and 4 bases, with 11 bases remaining between them. This CDR3 contains 15 residues. CDR1 is MNHNS, CDR2 SASEGT, per germline. CDR3 amino acids: CASSETQGSTGELFF. For the CDR3, the DNA is TGTGCCAGCAGTGAAACACAGGGAAGCACCGGGGAGCTGTTTTTT.

The chain links TRBV5-1 to TRBJ2-6, with D hard to call. The V and J ends lost 4 bases and 0 bases respectively, with 11 bases between them. There are 16 residues in the CDR3. Germline V gene data show CDR1 as SGHRS and CDR2 as YFSETQ. The CDR3 DNA reads TGCGCCAGCAGCAACGTCGACATCTCTGGGGCCAACGTCCTGACTTTC. Its protein is CASSNVDISGANVLTF.

This clone came up once. The CDR3 DNA reads as TGTGCCAGCAGTCCGGGACAGCACTACGAGCAGTACTTC. Its translation is CASSPGQHYEQYF. The chain carries TRBV6-6 and TRBJ2-7, with TRBD1 matching 7 bases. Per germline, CDR1 MNHNY and CDR2 SVGAGI (reference sequence). CDR3 size: 13 residues. With V trimmed by 5 bases and J by 3 bases, 4 bases remained unmatched.

This clone has a single count. The rearrangement joins TRBV27 to TRBJ2-1; 10 nucleotides line up with TRBD2. This CDR3 comprises 15 residues. The V gene end was trimmed by 3 bases and the J gene end by 9 bases; junction bases not matched to a gene: 8. The germline V gene has CDR1 MNHEY and CDR2 SMNVEV (reference sequence). This CDR3 is CASSFSGGFSSEQFF. The CDR3 region has the DNA TGTGCCAGCAGTTTTAGCGGGGGGTTTTCTAGTGAGCAGTTCTTC.

The chain carries TRBV7-6 and TRBJ1-2; D perhaps matches TRBD1 (6 bases). This CDR3 is built from 15 residues. Per germline, CDR1 SGHVS and CDR2 FNYEAQ. V shed 1 base and J shed 8 bases, with 17 bases lying between them. The CDR3 coding sequence is TGTGCCAGCAGCTTAGGAGGAGGGGGGTCATACGGCTACACCTTC. It codes for CASSLGGGGSYGYTF.

This clone was detected a few times. This chain connects TRBV27 to TRBJ2-1; D unresolved. Trimming stripped 3 bases from V and 1 base from J, with 7 bases between. The germline V gene encodes CDR1 MNHEY and CDR2 SMNVEV (reference sequence). CDR3 length: 14 amino acids. The CDR3 sequence is CASSFYRSYNEQFF. The CDR3 DNA follows: TGTGCCAGCAGTTTCTATAGGTCCTACAATGAGCAGTTCTTC.